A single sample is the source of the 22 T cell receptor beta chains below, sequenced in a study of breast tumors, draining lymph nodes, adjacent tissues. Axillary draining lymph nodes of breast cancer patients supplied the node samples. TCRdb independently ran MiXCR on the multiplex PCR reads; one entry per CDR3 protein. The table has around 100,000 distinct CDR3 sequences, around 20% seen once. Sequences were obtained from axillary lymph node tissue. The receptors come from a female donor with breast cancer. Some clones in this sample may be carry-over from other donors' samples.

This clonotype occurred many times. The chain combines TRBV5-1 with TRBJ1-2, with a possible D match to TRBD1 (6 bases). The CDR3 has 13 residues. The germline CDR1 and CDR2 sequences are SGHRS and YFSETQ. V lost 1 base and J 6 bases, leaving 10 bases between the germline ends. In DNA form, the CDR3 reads TGCGCCAGCAGCTTGCCAGGGGACCATGGCTACACCTTC. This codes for CASSLPGDHGYTF.

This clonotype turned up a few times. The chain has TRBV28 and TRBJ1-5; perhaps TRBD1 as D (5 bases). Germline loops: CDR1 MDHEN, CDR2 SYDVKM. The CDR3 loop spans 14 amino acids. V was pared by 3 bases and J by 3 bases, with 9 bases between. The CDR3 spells CASSLQGANQPQHF. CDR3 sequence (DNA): TGTGCCAGCAGTTTGCAAGGGGCCAATCAGCCCCAGCATTTT.

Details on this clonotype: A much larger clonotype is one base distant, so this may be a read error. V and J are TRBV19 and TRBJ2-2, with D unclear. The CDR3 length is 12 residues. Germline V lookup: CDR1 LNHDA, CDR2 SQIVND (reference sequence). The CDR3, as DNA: TGTGCCAGTAGTACTTACACCGGGCAGCTGTTTTTT. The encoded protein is CASSTYTGQLFF.

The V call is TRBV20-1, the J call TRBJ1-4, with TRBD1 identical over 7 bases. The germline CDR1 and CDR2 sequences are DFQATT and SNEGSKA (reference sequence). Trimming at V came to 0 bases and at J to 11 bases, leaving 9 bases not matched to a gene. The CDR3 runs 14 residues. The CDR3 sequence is CSAREAGGTEKLFF. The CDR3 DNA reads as TGCAGTGCTAGAGAGGCAGGGGGTACTGAGAAACTGTTTTTT.

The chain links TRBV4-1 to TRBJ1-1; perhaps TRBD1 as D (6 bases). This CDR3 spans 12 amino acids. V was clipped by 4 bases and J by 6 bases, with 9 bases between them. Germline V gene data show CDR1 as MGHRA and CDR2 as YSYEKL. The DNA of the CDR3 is TGCGCCAGCAGCCTCAGGGGATCTGAAGCTTTCTTT. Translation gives CASSLRGSEAFF.

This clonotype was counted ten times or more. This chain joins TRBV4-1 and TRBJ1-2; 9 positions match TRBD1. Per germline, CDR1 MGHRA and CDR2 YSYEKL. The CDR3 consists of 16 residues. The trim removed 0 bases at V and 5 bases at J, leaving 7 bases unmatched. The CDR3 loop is CASSQDLWGTGYGYTF. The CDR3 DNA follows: TGCGCCAGCAGCCAAGATCTTTGGGGGACAGGGTATGGCTACACCTTC.

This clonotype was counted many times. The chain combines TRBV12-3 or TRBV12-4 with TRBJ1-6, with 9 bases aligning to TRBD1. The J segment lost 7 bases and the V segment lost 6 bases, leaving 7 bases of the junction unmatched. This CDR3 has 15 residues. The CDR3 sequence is CASSPTGGGNSPLHF. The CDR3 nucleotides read TGTGCCAGCAGCCCGACAGGGGGAGGGAATTCACCCCTCCACTTT.

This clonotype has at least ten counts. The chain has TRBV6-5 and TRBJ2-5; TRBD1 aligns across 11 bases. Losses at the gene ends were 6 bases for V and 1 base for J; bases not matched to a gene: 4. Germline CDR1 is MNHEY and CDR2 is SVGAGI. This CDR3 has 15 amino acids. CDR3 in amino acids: CASRGQGAAQETQYF. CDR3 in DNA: TGTGCCAGCAGAGGACAGGGGGCAGCCCAAGAGACCCAGTACTTC.

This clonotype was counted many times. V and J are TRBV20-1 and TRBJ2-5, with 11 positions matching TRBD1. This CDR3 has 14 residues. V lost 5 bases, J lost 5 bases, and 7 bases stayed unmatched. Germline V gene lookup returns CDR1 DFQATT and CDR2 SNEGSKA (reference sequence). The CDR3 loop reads CSARRTGGHETQYF. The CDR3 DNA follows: TGCAGTGCTCGACGGACAGGGGGCCATGAGACCCAGTACTTC.

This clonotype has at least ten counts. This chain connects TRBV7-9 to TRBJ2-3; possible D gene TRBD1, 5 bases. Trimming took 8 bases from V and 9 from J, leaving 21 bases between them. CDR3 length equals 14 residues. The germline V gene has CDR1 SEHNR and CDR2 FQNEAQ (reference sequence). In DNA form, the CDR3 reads TGTGCCAGCGCGGAAAGGTACGACAGAAGGACGCAGTATTTT. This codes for CASAERYDRRTQYF.

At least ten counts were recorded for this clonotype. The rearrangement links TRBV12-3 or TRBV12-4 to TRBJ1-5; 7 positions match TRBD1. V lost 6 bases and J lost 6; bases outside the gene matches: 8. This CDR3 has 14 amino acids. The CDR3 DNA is TGTGCCAGCAGGACAGGGTCAGCGGGTCAGCCCCAGCATTTT. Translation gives CASRTGSAGQPQHF.

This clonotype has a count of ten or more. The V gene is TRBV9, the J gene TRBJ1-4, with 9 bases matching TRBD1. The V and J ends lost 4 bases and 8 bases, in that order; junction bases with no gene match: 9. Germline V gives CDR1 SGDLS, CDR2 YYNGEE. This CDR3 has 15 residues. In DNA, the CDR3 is TGTGCCAGCAGCCCAGAGGGGACAGGGACGGAAAAACTGTTTTTT. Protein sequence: CASSPEGTGTEKLFF.

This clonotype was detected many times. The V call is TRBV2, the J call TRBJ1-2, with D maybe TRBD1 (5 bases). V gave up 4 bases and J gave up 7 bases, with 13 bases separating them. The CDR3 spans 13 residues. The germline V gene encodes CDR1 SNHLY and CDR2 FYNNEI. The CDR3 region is CASSGSGLGGYTF. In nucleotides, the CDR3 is TGTGCCAGCAGTGGATCAGGGTTGGGTGGCTACACCTTC. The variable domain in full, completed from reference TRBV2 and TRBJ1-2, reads EPEVTQTPSHQVTQMGQEVILRCVPISNHLYFYWYRQILGQKVEFLVSFYNNEISEKSEIFDDQFSVERPDGSNFTLKIRSTKLEDSAMYFCASSGSGLGGYTFGSGTRLTVV.

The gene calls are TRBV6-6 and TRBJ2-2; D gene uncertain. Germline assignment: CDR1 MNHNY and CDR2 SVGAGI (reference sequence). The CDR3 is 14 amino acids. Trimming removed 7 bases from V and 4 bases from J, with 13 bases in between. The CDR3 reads CASMSRIGTGELFF. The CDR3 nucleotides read TGTGCCAGCATGTCCAGGATAGGCACCGGGGAGCTGTTTTTT.

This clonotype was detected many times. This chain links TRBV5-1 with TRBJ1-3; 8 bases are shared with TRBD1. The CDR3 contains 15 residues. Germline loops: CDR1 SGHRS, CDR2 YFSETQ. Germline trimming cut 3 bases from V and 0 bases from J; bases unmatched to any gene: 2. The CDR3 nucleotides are TGCGCCAGCAGCTACGGACAGGGCTCTGGAAACACCATATATTTT. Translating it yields CASSYGQGSGNTIYF.

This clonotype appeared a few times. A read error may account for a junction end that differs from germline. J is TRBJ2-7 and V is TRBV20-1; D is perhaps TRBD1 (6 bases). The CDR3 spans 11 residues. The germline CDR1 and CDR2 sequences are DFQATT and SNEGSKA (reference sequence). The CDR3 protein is CSAGDIQPPRF. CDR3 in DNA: TGCAGTGCTGGGGACATCCAACCACCCCGTTTC.

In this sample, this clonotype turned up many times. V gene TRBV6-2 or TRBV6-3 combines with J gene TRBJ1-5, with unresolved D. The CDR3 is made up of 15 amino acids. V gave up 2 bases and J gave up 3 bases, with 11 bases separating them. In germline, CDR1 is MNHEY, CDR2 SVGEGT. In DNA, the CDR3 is TGTGCCAGCAGTTACATCACTTACGACAATCAGCCCCAGCATTTT. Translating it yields CASSYITYDNQPQHF.

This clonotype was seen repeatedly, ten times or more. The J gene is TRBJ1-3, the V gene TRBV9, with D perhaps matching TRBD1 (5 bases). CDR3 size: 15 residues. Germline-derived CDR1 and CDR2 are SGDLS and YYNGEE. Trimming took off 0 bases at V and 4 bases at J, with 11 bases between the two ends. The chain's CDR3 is CASSVGGDAGNTIYF. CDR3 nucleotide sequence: TGTGCCAGCAGCGTAGGGGGGGACGCCGGAAACACCATATATTTT.

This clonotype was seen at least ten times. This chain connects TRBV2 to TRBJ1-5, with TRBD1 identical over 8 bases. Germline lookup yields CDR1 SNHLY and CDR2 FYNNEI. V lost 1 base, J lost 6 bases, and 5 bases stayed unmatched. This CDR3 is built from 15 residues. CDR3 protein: CASSEDRGLIQPQHF. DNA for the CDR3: TGTGCCAGCAGTGAAGACAGGGGGTTGATTCAGCCCCAGCATTTT. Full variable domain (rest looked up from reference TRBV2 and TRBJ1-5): EPEVTQTPSHQVTQMGQEVILRCVPISNHLYFYWYRQILGQKVEFLVSFYNNEISEKSEIFDDQFSVERPDGSNFTLKIRSTKLEDSAMYFCASSEDRGLIQPQHFGDGTRLSIL.

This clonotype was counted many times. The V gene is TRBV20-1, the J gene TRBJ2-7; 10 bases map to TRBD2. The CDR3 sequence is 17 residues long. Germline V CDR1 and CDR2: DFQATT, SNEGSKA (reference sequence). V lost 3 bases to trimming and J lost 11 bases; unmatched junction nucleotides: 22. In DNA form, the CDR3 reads TGCAGTGCTAGTCCTACTAGCGGGACCCGGAAAGGAAATTCTGAGTACTTC. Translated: CSASPTSGTRKGNSEYF.

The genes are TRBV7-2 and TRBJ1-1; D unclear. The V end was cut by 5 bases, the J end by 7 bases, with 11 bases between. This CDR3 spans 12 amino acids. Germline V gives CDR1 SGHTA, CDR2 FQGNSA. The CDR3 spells CASSPLAREAFF. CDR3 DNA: TGTGCCAGCAGCCCTCTCGCCCGTGAAGCTTTCTTT.

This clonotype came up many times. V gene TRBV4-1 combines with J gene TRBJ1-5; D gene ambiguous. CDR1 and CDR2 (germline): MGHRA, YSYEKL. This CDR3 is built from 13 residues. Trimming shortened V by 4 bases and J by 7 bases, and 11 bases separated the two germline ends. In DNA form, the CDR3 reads TGCGCCAGCAGCCTCACTACCGGGCAGCCCCAGCATTTT. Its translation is CASSLTTGQPQHF.